One and the same sample provided the 31 T cell receptor beta chains below, sequenced in a study of blood T cell repertoires in COVID-19. Assay used: immunoSEQ multiplex PCR; TCRdb lists only in-frame clones, some missing. The sample contains hundreds of thousands of clones, around 89% of which appear only once. Specimen: peripheral blood. The receptors were gathered from a man aged 40-49 years with acute or convalescent COVID-19.

The chain uses TRBV2 and TRBJ1-2, with 8 bases aligning to TRBD1. The V and J ends lost 1 base and 5 bases, in that order; junction bases with no gene match: 12. In germline, CDR1 is SNHLY, CDR2 FYNNEI. The CDR3 covers 17 residues. The CDR3 DNA sequence: TGTGCCAGCAGTGAAGGGACCCGGACAGGGAGCGGGTATGGCTACACCTTC. It yields the protein CASSEGTRTGSGYGYTF.

The J gene is TRBJ1-4, the V gene TRBV7-9; TRBD1 matches 8 bases. The CDR3 spans 15 residues. V lost 5 bases and J lost 3; bases outside the gene matches: 5. Germline CDR1 is SEHNR and CDR2 is FQNEAQ (reference sequence). The CDR3 DNA follows: TGTGCCAGCAGCCCCGGGACAGGAGCTAATGAAAAACTGTTTTTT. Translating gives CASSPGTGANEKLFF. Combining the CDR3 with reference TRBV7-9 and TRBJ1-4 gives the whole variable domain DTGVSQNPRHKITKRGQNVTFRCDPISEHNRLYWYRQTLGQGPEFLTYFQNEAQLEKSRLLSDRFSAERPKGSFSTLEIQRTEQGDSAMYLCASSPGTGANEKLFFGSGTQLSVL.

This clone was detected only once. The chain has TRBV5-6 and TRBJ2-1; 9 bases are shared with TRBD1. J was trimmed by 9 bases and V by 0 bases; bases with no gene match: 13. This CDR3 spans 17 amino acids. In germline, CDR1 is SGHDT, CDR2 YYEEEE. The CDR3, as DNA: TGTGCCAGCAGCTTGGTAACCGGACAGGGGATCTACGTTGAGCAGTTCTTC. Translated: CASSLVTGQGIYVEQFF.

This sequence joins TRBV5-1 and TRBJ1-1, with D maybe TRBD1 (5 bases). Germline V gene lookup returns CDR1 SGHRS and CDR2 YFSETQ. This CDR3 has 14 residues. The V end lost 0 bases, the J end lost 5 bases, and 11 bases lay between the germline ends. The CDR3 sequence: CASSLVGGGTEAFF. Here the CDR3 DNA reads TGCGCCAGCAGCTTGGTTGGGGGAGGGACTGAAGCTTTCTTT.

The chain uses TRBV4-1 and TRBJ1-5; 9 nucleotides agree with TRBD1. Germline V gene lookup returns CDR1 MGHRA and CDR2 YSYEKL. CDR3 length: 19 residues. V dropped 4 bases and J dropped 2; count of bases not matched to a gene: 15. The CDR3, as DNA: TGCGCCAGCAGCCTCGGGACAGGGAGAGGGATTGGGGGCAATCAGCCCCAGCATTTT. It translates to CASSLGTGRGIGGNQPQHF.

This chain joins TRBV27 and TRBJ2-3; TRBD1 aligns across 12 bases. CDR1 is MNHEY, CDR2 SMNVEV, per germline (reference sequence). The CDR3 length is 17 residues. V lost 6 bases, J lost 10 bases, and 17 bases stayed unmatched. The CDR3 sequence is CASSGTGGHYFGLPQYF. CDR3 nucleotides: TGTGCCAGCAGCGGGACAGGGGGCCACTATTTCGGTCTTCCGCAGTATTTT.

This chain connects TRBV15 to TRBJ2-5, with 8 bases aligning to TRBD2. CDR3 size: 15 residues. Germline CDR1 LNHNV, CDR2 YYDKDF (reference sequence). J lost 1 base, V lost 1 base, and 2 bases had no gene match. The CDR3 protein is CATSRGSGGQETQYF. CDR3 nucleotide sequence: TGTGCCACCAGCAGAGGAAGCGGGGGCCAAGAGACCCAGTACTTC.

This chain uses TRBV10-3 with TRBJ1-2; TRBD1 matches at 7 bases. V lost 0 bases, J lost 6 bases, and 4 bases stayed unmatched. Germline assignment: CDR1 ENHRY and CDR2 SYGVKD. The CDR3 spans 14 residues. The CDR3 protein is CAISESWQGDGYTF. DNA for the CDR3: TGTGCCATCAGTGAGTCGTGGCAGGGGGATGGCTACACCTTC.

The chain joins TRBV27 to TRBJ1-5, with 12 bases lining up with TRBD1. CDR3 size: 15 residues. The ends lost 6 bases at V and 6 bases at J; junction bases unmatched: 6. The germline gives CDR1 MNHEY, CDR2 SMNVEV (reference sequence). CDR3 residues: CASSGGTGGFQPQHF. CDR3 DNA: TGTGCCAGCAGCGGCGGGACAGGGGGCTTTCAGCCCCAGCATTTT.

This chain connects TRBV9 to TRBJ1-1, with a weak D call TRBD1 (6 bases). V dropped 4 bases and J dropped 1 base, with 11 bases sitting between them. CDR1 and CDR2 (germline): SGDLS, YYNGEE. This CDR3 region has 14 residues. CDR3 sequence reads: CASSRSTGNTEAFF. CDR3 coding DNA: TGTGCCAGCAGCCGTTCGACAGGGAACACTGAAGCTTTCTTT.

The V gene is TRBV28, the J gene TRBJ1-1; TRBD1 agrees at 7 bases. The CDR3 spans 15 residues. The germline CDR1 and CDR2 sequences are MDHEN and SYDVKM. J gave up 0 bases and V 1 base, and 2 bases lay outside the gene matches. The CDR3: CASSLLGQLNTEAFF. The CDR3 region has the DNA TGTGCCAGCAGTTTATTGGGACAGCTGAACACTGAAGCTTTCTTT.

J is TRBJ2-7 and V is TRBV30, with a tentative D call TRBD1 (6 bases). Germline CDR1 is GTSNPN and CDR2 is SVGIG (reference sequence). V lost 2 bases and J lost 1, with 12 bases in between. The CDR3 has 14 amino acids. This CDR3 reads CAWSPTGWSYEQYF. CDR3 nucleotide sequence: TGTGCCTGGAGTCCAACAGGGTGGTCCTACGAGCAGTACTTC.

In nucleotides, the CDR3 is TGTGCCAGCAGTTTATCCAGCGGGGGCCCGTATGGCTACACCTTC. This encodes CASSLSSGGPYGYTF. The chain has TRBV27 and TRBJ1-2, with TRBD1 as a possible D gene (6 bases). Looked up from germline, CDR1 is MNHEY and CDR2 is SMNVEV (reference sequence). Deletions cut 0 bases from V and 5 bases from J, with 13 bases between. CDR3 length: 15 residues.

The chain has TRBV23-1 and TRBJ1-1; 7 bases map to TRBD1. TRBV23-1 is annotated as an ORF whose role is uncertain. J lost 0 bases, V lost 6 bases, and 7 bases had no gene match. The CDR3 length is 15 residues. DNA for the CDR3: TGCGCCAGCAGGCGGGACAGATACATGAACACTGAAGCTTTCTTT. Translated, it gives CASRRDRYMNTEAFF.

This rearrangement joins TRBV19 to TRBJ1-1, with D uncertain. Germline V gene lookup returns CDR1 LNHDA and CDR2 SQIVND (reference sequence). Trimming cost V 5 bases and J 1 base, with 11 bases left between them. The CDR3 sequence is 14 residues long. The CDR3 DNA reads TGTGCCAGTAGTGGGCTCTCGTGGAACACTGAAGCTTTCTTT. Translating gives CASSGLSWNTEAFF.

The chain couples TRBV7-9 to TRBJ1-2; D ambiguous. V lost 2 bases and J lost 7, with 8 bases in between. Germline CDR1 SEHNR, CDR2 FQNEAQ (reference sequence). The length of the CDR3 is 12 residues. This chain's CDR3 is CASSLNQAGYTF. CDR3 coding DNA: TGTGCCAGCAGCTTAAATCAGGCTGGCTACACCTTC.

About this clone: The same CDR3 is also encoded by other DNA sequences in this sample. V usage is TRBV4-3 and J usage is TRBJ2-7; TRBD2 is a possible D gene (6 bases). V was trimmed by 1 base and J by 3 bases, leaving 10 bases between them. CDR1 is LGHNA, CDR2 YSLEER, per germline. The CDR3 extends over 14 amino acids. CDR3 DNA sequence: TGCGCCAGCAGCCAAGGGAGGGGCGGCTACGAGCAGTACTTC. Translation gives CASSQGRGGYEQYF.

This CDR3 is CASSTQLENTEAFF. The CDR3 nucleotides are TGTGCCAGTAGTACCCAACTAGAGAACACTGAAGCTTTCTTT. The chain is built from TRBV19 and TRBJ1-1, with D unclear. The CDR3 is 14 amino acids. V lost 4 bases and J 1 base, leaving 10 bases between the germline ends. The germline CDR1 and CDR2 sequences are LNHDA and SQIVND (reference sequence).

There are many counts of this clone. The chain recombines TRBV28 with TRBJ2-3; tentative D call: TRBD1 (6 bases). The CDR3 covers 13 residues. V lost 4 bases, J lost 2 bases, and 7 bases lay in between. The germline V gene has CDR1 MDHEN and CDR2 SYDVKM. The CDR3 coding sequence is TGTGCCAGCAGTTCAGGGGCCACAGATACGCAGTATTTT. Translation gives CASSSGATDTQYF.

In this sample, this clone turned up once. The chain has TRBV27 and TRBJ1-2; 10 nucleotides line up with TRBD1. The junction had 13 bases not matched to a gene; V was cut back by 8 bases and J by 7 bases. Germline values: CDR1 MNHEY, CDR2 SMNVEV (reference sequence). The CDR3 runs 15 residues. The CDR3 nucleotides are TGTGCCAGCGGGCGACAGGGGGCGACTCAATCTGGCTACACCTTC. Translating it yields CASGRQGATQSGYTF.

This clone was seen more than once but under ten times. The V gene is TRBV27, the J gene TRBJ1-5; TRBD1 agrees at 7 bases. The junction had 3 bases not matched to a gene; V was cut back by 5 bases and J by 2 bases. Germline loops: CDR1 MNHEY, CDR2 SMNVEV (reference sequence). This CDR3 has 14 amino acids. CDR3 nucleotides: TGTGCCAGCAGTAACGGACAGGGCAATCAGCCCCAGCATTTT. It is translated as CASSNGQGNQPQHF.

The chain is built from TRBV2 and TRBJ1-4, with D perhaps matching TRBD1 (5 bases). Trimming pared 3 bases from V and 10 bases from J, leaving 18 bases between. The CDR3 sequence is 15 residues long. CDR1 is SNHLY and CDR2 is FYNNEI in the germline V gene. CDR3 protein: CASSEAHRGEGKLFF. CDR3 in DNA: TGTGCCAGCAGTGAGGCGCACCGGGGGGAAGGAAAACTGTTTTTT.

The gene calls are TRBV27 and TRBJ2-1, with 8 bases matching TRBD1. The CDR3 sequence is 15 residues long. Germline-derived CDR1 and CDR2 are MNHEY and SMNVEV (reference sequence). Trimming at V came to 5 bases and at J to 2 bases, leaving 5 bases not matched to a gene. CDR3 loop: CASSTYRGAYNEQFF. The CDR3 DNA reads as TGTGCCAGCAGTACTTACAGGGGGGCCTACAATGAGCAGTTCTTC.

The chain carries TRBV9 and TRBJ1-5; D unresolved. V gave up 0 bases and J gave up 3 bases, with 7 bases separating them. Per the germline V gene, CDR1 is SGDLS and CDR2 is YYNGEE. The CDR3 contains 14 residues. Here the CDR3 DNA reads TGTGCCAGCAGCGTAGACCAGGCCAATCAGCCCCAGCATTTT. Its translation: CASSVDQANQPQHF.

The rearrangement links TRBV28 to TRBJ1-2; a possible D gene is TRBD1 (6 bases). The germline gives CDR1 MDHEN, CDR2 SYDVKM. CDR3 length equals 13 residues. Trimming removed 7 bases at V and 7 bases at J, with 16 bases between. CDR3 sequence (DNA): TGTGCCAGCACACGCAGGGGCGTATTTGGCTACACCTTC. This encodes CASTRRGVFGYTF.

The V gene is TRBV7-2, the J gene TRBJ2-6; 10 positions agree with TRBD2. The CDR3 has 19 amino acids. Losses at the gene ends were 6 bases for V and 0 bases for J; bases not matched to a gene: 11. From germline, CDR1 is SGHTA and CDR2 FQGNSA. The CDR3: CASRQRRLAGASGANVLTF. The DNA for the CDR3 is TGTGCCAGCAGGCAACGCCGTCTAGCGGGGGCCTCTGGGGCCAACGTCCTGACTTTC.

This chain uses TRBV5-6 with TRBJ2-7; a weak D match, TRBD1 (6 bases). Germline lookup yields CDR1 SGHDT and CDR2 YYEEEE. Trimming took 3 bases from V and 3 from J, leaving 10 bases between them. The CDR3 extends over 13 amino acids. CDR3 amino acids: CASSSGHYYEQYF. The CDR3 coding sequence is TGTGCCAGCAGCTCGGGACATTACTACGAGCAGTACTTC.

The chain uses TRBV3-1 (or the pseudogene TRBV3-2) and TRBJ1-3; D may be TRBD1 (5 bases). V dropped 0 bases and J dropped 4 bases, with 16 bases sitting between them. The CDR3 consists of 17 residues. Per the germline V gene, CDR1 is LGHDT and CDR2 is YNNKEL (reference sequence). CDR3 residues: CASSQDGGREVGNTIYF. The CDR3 DNA sequence: TGTGCCAGCAGCCAAGACGGAGGCAGGGAGGTCGGAAACACCATATATTTT.

J is TRBJ1-2 and V is TRBV7-2, with D hard to call. This CDR3 comprises 14 residues. Trimming stripped 0 bases from V and 5 bases from J, with 10 bases between. The germline V gene encodes CDR1 SGHTA and CDR2 FQGNSA. In nucleotides, the CDR3 is TGTGCCAGCAGCTTAGCTCCGTCAGTATATGGCTACACCTTC. This codes for CASSLAPSVYGYTF.

J is TRBJ1-1 and V is TRBV9; D is unclear. The CDR3 has 13 residues. CDR1 SGDLS and CDR2 YYNGEE come from the germline V gene. Trimming took off 4 bases at V and 5 bases at J, with 12 bases between the two ends. CDR3 nucleotide sequence: TGTGCCAGCAGCTTTAAAGGAGGGACTGAAGCTTTCTTT. It codes for CASSFKGGTEAFF.

This chain uses TRBV29-1 with TRBJ2-3, with D perhaps matching TRBD1 (5 bases). Germline lookup yields CDR1 SQVTM and CDR2 ANQGSEA. The CDR3 is made up of 13 amino acids. The germline V and J ends were trimmed by 6 bases and 1 base, with 11 bases remaining between them. CDR3 amino acids: CSVLQTGTDTQYF. The CDR3 DNA reads as TGCAGCGTACTCCAGACAGGCACAGATACGCAGTATTTT.